This TCR beta chain originates from a study of T cells in Graves' hyperthyroidism and ophthalmopathy. About the study: Blood from the periphery was taken at initial diagnosis, before any treatment.

Losses at the gene ends were 5 bases for V and 9 bases for J; bases not matched to a gene: 6. The CDR3 has 14 amino acids. Authors of the study amplified TCR beta CDR3 regions from RNA transcripts. In the first-round RT-PCR of the TCR CDR3, the HTBI primer set was used. TCRdb redid the calling of the multiplex PCR reads with MiXCR, one entry per CDR3 protein. The sample records hundreds of thousands of distinct CDR3 sequences, about a sixth being singletons. This clonotype turned up a few times. The specimen sequenced was blood. This clonotype originated in a woman in her forties with Graves' ophthalmopathy. The V and J genes are TRBV12-3 or TRBV12-4 and TRBJ2-1; 11 positions agree with TRBD2. CDR3 DNA: TGTGCCAGCAGTGGGACTAGCGGAGGGGGTGAGCAGTTCTTC. Encoded protein: CASSGTSGGGEQFF.